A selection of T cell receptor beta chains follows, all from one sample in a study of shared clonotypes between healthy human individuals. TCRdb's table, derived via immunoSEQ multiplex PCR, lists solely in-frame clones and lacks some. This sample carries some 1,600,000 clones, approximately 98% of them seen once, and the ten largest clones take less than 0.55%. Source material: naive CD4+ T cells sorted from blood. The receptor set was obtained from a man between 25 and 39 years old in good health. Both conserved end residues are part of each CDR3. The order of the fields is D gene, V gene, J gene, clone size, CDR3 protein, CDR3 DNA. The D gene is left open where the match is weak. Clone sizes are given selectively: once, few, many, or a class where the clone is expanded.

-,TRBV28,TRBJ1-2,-,CAIGRVYGYTF,TGTGCCATCGGTAGGGTCTATGGCTACACCTTC
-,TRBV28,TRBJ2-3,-,CASSPASESTDTQYF,TGTGCCAGCAGTCCAGCGAGCGAGAGCACAGATACGCAGTATTTT
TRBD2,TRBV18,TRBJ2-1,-,CASSGGLGGRDEQFF,TGTGCCAGCTCAGGGGGACTAGGCGGGCGCGATGAGCAGTTCTTC
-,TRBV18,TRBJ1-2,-,CASSPPDSRSSSNYGYTF,TGTGCCAGCTCACCACCGGACAGCCGCTCTTCTTCTAACTATGGCTACACCTTC
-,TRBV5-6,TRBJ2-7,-,CASSVTVLSYEQYF,TGTGCCAGCAGCGTGACAGTTCTCTCCTACGAGCAGTACTTC
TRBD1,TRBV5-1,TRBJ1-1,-,CASSRNRGQEAFF,TGCGCCAGCAGCAGAAACAGGGGGCAGGAAGCTTTCTTT
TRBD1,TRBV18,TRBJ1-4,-,CASSQDHRGSEKLFF,TGTGCCAGCTCACAAGACCACAGGGGAAGTGAAAAACTGTTTTTT
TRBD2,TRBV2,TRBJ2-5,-,CASRGGVGETQYF,TGTGCCAGCAGGGGGGGGGTCGGAGAGACCCAGTACTTC
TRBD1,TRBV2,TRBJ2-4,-,CASTLTGTGFTKNIQYF,TGTGCCAGCACTCTGACCGGGACAGGGTTTACCAAAAACATTCAGTACTTC
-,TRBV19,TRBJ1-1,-,CASTRVNTEAFF,TGTGCCAGTACCAGGGTAAACACTGAAGCTTTCTTT
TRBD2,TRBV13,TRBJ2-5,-,CASSSGLAGEETQYF,TGTGCCAGCAGCTCTGGACTAGCGGGAGAGGAGACCCAGTACTTC
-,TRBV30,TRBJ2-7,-,CAWRVGRGQMDEQYF,TGTGCCTGGAGGGTGGGGAGGGGGCAAATGGACGAGCAGTACTTC
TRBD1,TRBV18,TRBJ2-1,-,CASSPGTGGYNEQFF,TGTGCCAGCTCACCTGGGACAGGGGGTTACAATGAGCAGTTCTTC
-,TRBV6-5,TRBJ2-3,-,CASSYSPGPFTDTQYF,TGTGCCAGCAGTTACTCTCCGGGACCCTTCACAGATACGCAGTATTTT
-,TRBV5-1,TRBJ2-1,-,CASSLGGLPPYNEQFF,TGCGCCAGCAGCTTGGGCGGACTCCCCCCCTACAATGAGCAGTTCTTC
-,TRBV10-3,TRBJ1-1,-,CAISELGGGTEAFF,TGTGCCATCAGTGAGTTGGGAGGGGGCACTGAAGCTTTCTTT
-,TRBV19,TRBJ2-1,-,CASQPVGTRNEQFF,TGTGCCAGTCAACCCGTCGGGACACGTAATGAGCAGTTCTTC
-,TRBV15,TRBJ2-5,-,CATSREGAGGRETQYF,TGTGCCACCAGCAGAGAAGGGGCTGGAGGTAGAGAGACCCAGTACTTC
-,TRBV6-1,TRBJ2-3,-,CASSEPAGRQYF,TGTGCCAGCAGTGAACCGGCGGGCCGGCAGTATTTT
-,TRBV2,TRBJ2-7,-,CASSEIQGGEQYF,TGTGCCAGCAGTGAAATACAGGGTGGCGAGCAGTACTTC
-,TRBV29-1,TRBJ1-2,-,CSVVQGFGYTF,TGCAGCGTTGTACAGGGTTTTGGCTACACCTTC
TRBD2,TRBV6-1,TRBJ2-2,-,CASSAGGSGTNTGELFF,TGTGCCAGCAGTGCCGGGGGTAGCGGGACGAACACCGGGGAGCTGTTTTTT
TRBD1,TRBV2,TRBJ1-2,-,CASKERQGQGYTF,TGTGCCAGCAAGGAGAGACAGGGTCAGGGCTACACCTTC
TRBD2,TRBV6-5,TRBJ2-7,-,CASSYTGLASYEQYF,TGTGCCAGCAGTTACACGGGACTAGCTTCCTACGAGCAGTACTTC
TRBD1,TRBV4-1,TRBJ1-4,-,CASSHRGEDEKLFF,TGCGCCAGCAGCCACAGGGGGGAAGATGAAAAACTGTTTTTT
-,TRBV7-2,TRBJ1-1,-,CASSLIVGTEAFF,TGTGCCAGCAGCTTAATAGTCGGGACTGAAGCTTTCTTT
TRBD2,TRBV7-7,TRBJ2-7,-,CASSLPSGSHPSYEQYF,TGTGCTAGCAGCTTACCTAGCGGGAGCCACCCCTCCTACGAGCAGTACTTC
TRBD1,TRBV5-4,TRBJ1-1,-,CASSKTGALNTEAFF,TGTGCCAGCAGCAAGACAGGGGCATTGAACACTGAAGCTTTCTTT
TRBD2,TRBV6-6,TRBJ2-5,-,CASSYSGLAGVPQYF,TGTGCCAGCAGTTACTCGGGTCTAGCGGGAGTTCCCCAGTACTTC
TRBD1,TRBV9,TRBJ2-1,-,CASSVSSGQLNIGEQFF,TGTGCCAGCAGCGTCTCCTCGGGACAGCTAAATATTGGTGAGCAGTTCTTC
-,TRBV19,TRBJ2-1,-,CASSIWGLDEQFF,TGTGCCAGTAGTATATGGGGATTGGATGAGCAGTTCTTC
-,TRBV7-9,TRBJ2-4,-,CAGATKNIQYF,TGTGCGGGGGCGACCAAAAACATTCAGTACTTC
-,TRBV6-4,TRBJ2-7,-,CATPTEPYEQYF,TGTGCCACCCCGACGGAACCCTACGAGCAGTACTTC
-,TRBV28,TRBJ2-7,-,CASSLRRFPHEQYF,TGTGCCAGCAGTTTAAGGCGTTTCCCCCACGAGCAGTACTTC
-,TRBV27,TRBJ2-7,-,CASRPGPDFYEQYF,TGTGCCAGCAGACCCGGGCCAGACTTCTACGAGCAGTACTTC
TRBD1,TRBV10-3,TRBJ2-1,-,CAITKTGGPGEQFF,TGTGCCATCACCAAGACAGGGGGACCGGGCGAGCAGTTCTTC
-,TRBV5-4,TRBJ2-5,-,CASSRAGSIGETQYF,TGTGCCAGCAGCCGAGCGGGTTCTATTGGGGAGACCCAGTACTTC
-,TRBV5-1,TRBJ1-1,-,CASTFDRPNTEAFF,TGCGCCAGCACCTTCGACAGGCCGAACACTGAAGCTTTCTTT
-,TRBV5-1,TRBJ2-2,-,CASSLAVENGELFF,TGCGCCAGCAGCTTGGCCGTAGAGAACGGGGAGCTGTTTTTT
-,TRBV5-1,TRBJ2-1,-,CASSLTGVRDEQFF,TGCGCCAGCAGCTTGACGGGAGTGAGAGATGAGCAGTTCTTC
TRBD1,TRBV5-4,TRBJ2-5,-,CASSLEGTGQETQYF,TGTGCCAGCAGCTTGGAAGGGACAGGCCAAGAGACCCAGTACTTC
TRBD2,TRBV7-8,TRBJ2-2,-,CASSLDSGSGTGELFF,TGTGCCAGCAGCTTAGATAGCGGGAGCGGCACCGGGGAGCTGTTTTTT
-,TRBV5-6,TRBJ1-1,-,CASSLPTEVTEAFF,TGTGCCAGCAGCCTTCCGACAGAAGTGACTGAAGCTTTCTTT
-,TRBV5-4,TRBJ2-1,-,CASSRSGTYNEQFF,TGTGCCAGCAGCCGATCCGGGACCTACAATGAGCAGTTCTTC
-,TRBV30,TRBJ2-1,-,CAWTRGRTYNEQFF,TGTGCCTGGACCCGGGGCCGCACCTACAATGAGCAGTTCTTC
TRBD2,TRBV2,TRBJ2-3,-,CATYPAGGPDTQYF,TGTGCCACTTACCCTGCGGGAGGTCCAGATACGCAGTATTTT
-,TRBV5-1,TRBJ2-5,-,CASAGVSGDETQYF,TGCGCCAGCGCCGGGGTGTCAGGGGATGAGACCCAGTACTTC
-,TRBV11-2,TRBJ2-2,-,CASSPRVSTVTGELFF,TGTGCCAGCAGCCCGAGGGTGTCCACGGTCACCGGGGAGCTGTTTTTT
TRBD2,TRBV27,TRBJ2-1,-,CASSLAGVLGEQFF,TGTGCCAGCAGTTTAGCGGGAGTCTTGGGAGAGCAGTTCTTC
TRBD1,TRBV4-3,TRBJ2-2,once,CASSLWTGTTAGELFF,TGCGCCAGCAGCCTCTGGACAGGGACGACAGCCGGGGAGCTGTTTTTT